What follows is one TCR beta chain and its context. This record belongs to a study of T cell changes during pregnancy in multiple sclerosis. Germline V gene lookup returns CDR1 PRHDT and CDR2 FYEKMQ (reference sequence). This CDR3 is 15 amino acids long. With 5 bases removed from V and 4 bases from J, the gap between germline ends came to 14 bases. Method: immunoSEQ multiplex PCR; TCRdb's copy keeps in-frame clones and lacks some. There are under 40,000 clones in the sample; more than 85% occur only once, and about 8.3% lies in the top ten. This TCR was sampled from a female donor with multiple sclerosis, enrolled in a pregnancy study. V gene TRBV13 combines with J gene TRBJ2-2; D possibly corresponds to TRBD2 (7 bases). This specimen was CD8+ T cells from peripheral blood mononuclear cells, taken in the third trimester of pregnancy. CDR3 loop: CASSARGATTGELFF. The CDR3 DNA reads TGTGCCAGCAGCGCACGGGGGGCCACCACCGGGGAGCTGTTTTTT.